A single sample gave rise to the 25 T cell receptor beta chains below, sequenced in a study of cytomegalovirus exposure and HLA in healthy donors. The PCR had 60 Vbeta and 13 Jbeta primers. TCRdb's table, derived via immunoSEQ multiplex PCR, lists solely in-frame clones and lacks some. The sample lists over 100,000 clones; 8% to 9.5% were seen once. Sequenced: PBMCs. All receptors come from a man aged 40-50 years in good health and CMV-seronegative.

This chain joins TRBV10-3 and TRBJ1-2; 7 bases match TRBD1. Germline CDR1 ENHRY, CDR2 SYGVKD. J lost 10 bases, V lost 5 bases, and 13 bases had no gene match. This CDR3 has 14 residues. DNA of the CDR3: TGTGCCATCAGTAAGGGACAGCAAGAGGAAGACTACACCTTC. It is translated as CAISKGQQEEDYTF.

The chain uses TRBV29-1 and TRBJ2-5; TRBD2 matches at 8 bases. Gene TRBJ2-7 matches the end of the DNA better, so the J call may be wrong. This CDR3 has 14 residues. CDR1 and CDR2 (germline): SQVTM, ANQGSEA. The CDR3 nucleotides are TGCAGCGTTTACTTGCCGGGACTAGAAAACGAGCAGTACTTC. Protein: CSVYLPGLENEQYF.

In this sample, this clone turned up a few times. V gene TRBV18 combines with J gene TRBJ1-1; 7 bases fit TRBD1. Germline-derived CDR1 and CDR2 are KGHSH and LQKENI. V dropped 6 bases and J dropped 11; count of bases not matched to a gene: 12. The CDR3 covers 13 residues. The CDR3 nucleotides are TGTGCCAGCTCCCCAGACAGGGCCGAGGCGGCTTTCTTT. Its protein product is CASSPDRAEAAFF.

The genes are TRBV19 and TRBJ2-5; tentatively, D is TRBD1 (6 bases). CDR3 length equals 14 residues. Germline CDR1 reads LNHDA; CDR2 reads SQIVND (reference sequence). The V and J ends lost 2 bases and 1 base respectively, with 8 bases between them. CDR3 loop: CASSIQGRQETQYF. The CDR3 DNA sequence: TGTGCCAGTAGTATACAGGGGCGCCAAGAGACCCAGTACTTC.

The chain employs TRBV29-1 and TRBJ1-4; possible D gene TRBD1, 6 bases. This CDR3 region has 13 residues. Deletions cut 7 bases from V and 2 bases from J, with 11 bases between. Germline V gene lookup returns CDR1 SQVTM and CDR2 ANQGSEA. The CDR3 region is CSATGPTNEKLFF. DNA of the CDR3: TGCAGCGCCACAGGGCCCACTAATGAAAAACTGTTTTTT.

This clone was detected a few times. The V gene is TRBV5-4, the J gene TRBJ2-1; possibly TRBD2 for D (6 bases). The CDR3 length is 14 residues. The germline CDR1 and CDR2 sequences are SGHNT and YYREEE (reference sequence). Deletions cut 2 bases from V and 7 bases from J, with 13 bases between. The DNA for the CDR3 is TGTGCCAGCAGCTTTGCAACGGGGAGGAATGAGCAGTTCTTC. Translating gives CASSFATGRNEQFF.

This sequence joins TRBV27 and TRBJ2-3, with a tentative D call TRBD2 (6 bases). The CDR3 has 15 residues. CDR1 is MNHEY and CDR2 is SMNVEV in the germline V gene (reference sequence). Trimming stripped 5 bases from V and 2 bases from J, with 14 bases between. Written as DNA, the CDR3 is TGTGCCAGCAGTCCATTAGCGGAGTACACAGATACGCAGTATTTT. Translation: CASSPLAEYTDTQYF.

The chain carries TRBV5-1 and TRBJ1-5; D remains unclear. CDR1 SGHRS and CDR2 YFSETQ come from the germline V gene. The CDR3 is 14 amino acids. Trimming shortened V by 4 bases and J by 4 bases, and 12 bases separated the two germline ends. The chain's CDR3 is CASSPGRGNQPQHF. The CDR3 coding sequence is TGCGCCAGCAGCCCGGGGAGAGGGAATCAGCCCCAGCATTTT.

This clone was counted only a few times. The DNA of the CDR3 is TGTGCCAGCAGGAAACAGGGGACGAACACTGAAGCTTTCTTT. This codes for CASRKQGTNTEAFF. V and J are TRBV6-5 and TRBJ1-1; 7 bases line up with TRBD1. V lost 6 bases and J lost 1; bases outside the gene matches: 5. The V gene's germline CDR1 is MNHEY and CDR2 SVGAGI. This CDR3 has 14 residues.

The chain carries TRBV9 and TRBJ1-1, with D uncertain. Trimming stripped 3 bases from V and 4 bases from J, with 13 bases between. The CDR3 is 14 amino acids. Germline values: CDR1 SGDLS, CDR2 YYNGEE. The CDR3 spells CASSASWAPTEAFF. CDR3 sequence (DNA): TGTGCCAGCAGCGCCTCTTGGGCCCCCACTGAAGCTTTCTTT.

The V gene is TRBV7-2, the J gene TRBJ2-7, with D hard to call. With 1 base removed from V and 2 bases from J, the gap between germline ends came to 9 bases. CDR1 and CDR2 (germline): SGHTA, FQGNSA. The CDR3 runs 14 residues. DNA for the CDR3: TGTGCCAGCAGCTTAGGGGCCGTAACCTACGAGCAGTACTTC. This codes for CASSLGAVTYEQYF.

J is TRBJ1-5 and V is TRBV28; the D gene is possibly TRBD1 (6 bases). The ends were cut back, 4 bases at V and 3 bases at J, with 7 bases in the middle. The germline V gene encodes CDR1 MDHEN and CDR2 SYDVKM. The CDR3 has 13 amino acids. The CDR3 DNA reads TGTGCCAGCAGTTACAGGGTCAATCAGCCCCAGCATTTT. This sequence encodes CASSYRVNQPQHF.

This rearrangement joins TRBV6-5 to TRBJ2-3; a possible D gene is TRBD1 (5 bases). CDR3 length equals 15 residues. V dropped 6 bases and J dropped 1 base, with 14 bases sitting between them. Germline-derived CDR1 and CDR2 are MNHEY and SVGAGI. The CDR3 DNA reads TGTGCCAGCAGCCCCCTGGGCAGGGGCACAGATACGCAGTATTTT. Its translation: CASSPLGRGTDTQYF.

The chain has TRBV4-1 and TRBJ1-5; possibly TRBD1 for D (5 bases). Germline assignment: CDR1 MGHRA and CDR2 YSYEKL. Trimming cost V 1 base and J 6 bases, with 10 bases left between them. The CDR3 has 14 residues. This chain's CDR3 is CASSQGQGGQPQHF. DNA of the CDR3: TGCGCCAGCAGCCAAGGGCAGGGCGGTCAGCCCCAGCATTTT.

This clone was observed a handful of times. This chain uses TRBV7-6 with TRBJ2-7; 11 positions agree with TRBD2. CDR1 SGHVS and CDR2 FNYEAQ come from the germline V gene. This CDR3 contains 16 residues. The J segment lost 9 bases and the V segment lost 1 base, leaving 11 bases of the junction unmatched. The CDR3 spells CASSLEGLAGLKGQYF. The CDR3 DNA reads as TGTGCCAGCAGCTTAGAAGGACTAGCGGGCCTGAAAGGGCAGTACTTC.

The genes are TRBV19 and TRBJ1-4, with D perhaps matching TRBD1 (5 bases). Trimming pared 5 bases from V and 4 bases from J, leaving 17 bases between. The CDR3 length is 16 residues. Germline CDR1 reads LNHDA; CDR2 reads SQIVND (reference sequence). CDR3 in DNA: TGTGCCAGTAGTCTAAGGAGGGACGCCCGTAATGAAAAACTGTTTTTT. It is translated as CASSLRRDARNEKLFF. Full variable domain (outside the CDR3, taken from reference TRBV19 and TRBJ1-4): DGGITQSPKYLFRKEGQNVTLSCEQNLNHDAMYWYRQDPGQGLRLIYYSQIVNDFQKGDIAEGYSVSREKKESFPLTVTSAQKNPTAFYLCASSLRRDARNEKLFFGSGTQLSVL.

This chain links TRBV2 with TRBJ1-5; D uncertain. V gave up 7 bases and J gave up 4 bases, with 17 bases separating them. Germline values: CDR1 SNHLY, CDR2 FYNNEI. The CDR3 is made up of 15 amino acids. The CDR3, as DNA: TGTGCCAGCACCTCGGAGGGTTTGAAGAATCAGCCCCAGCATTTT. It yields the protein CASTSEGLKNQPQHF.

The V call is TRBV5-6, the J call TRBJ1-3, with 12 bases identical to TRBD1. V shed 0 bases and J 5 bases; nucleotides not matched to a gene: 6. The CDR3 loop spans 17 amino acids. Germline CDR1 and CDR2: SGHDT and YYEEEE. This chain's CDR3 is CASSLGGDRGRRNTIYF. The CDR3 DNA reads TGTGCCAGCAGCTTGGGAGGGGACAGGGGGCGAAGAAACACCATATATTTT.

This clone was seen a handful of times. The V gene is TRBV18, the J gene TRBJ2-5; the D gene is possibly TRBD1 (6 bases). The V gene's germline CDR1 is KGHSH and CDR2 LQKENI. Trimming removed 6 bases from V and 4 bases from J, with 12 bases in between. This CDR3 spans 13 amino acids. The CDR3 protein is CASSLTGLETQYF. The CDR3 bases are TGTGCCAGCTCTCTTACAGGGTTAGAGACCCAGTACTTC.

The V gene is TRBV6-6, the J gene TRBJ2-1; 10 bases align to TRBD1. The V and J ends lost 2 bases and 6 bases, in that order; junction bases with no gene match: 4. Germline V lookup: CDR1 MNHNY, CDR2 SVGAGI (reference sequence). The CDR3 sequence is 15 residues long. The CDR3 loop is CASSYRQGATNEQFF. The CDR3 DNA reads TGTGCCAGCAGTTACCGACAGGGGGCTACCAATGAGCAGTTCTTC.

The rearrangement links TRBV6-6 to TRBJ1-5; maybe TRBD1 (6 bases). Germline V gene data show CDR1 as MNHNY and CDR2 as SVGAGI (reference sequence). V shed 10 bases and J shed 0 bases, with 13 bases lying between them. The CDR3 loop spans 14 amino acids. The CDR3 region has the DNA TGTGCCACCACGGACAGCTATAGCAATCAGCCCCAGCATTTT. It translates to CATTDSYSNQPQHF.

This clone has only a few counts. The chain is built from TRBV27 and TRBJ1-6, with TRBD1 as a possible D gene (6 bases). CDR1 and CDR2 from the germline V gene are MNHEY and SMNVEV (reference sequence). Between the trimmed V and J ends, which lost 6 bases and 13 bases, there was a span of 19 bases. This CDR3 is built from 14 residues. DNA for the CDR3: TGTGCCAGCAGACGGTCGCTTGAAGGACAGCCCCTCCACTTT. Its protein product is CASRRSLEGQPLHF.

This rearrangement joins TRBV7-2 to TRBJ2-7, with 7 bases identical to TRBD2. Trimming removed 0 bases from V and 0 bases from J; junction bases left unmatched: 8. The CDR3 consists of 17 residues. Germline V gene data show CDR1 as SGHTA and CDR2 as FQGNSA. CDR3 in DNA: TGTGCCAGCAGCTTAGCCATCCTAGCGGTAACCTCCTACGAGCAGTACTTC. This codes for CASSLAILAVTSYEQYF.

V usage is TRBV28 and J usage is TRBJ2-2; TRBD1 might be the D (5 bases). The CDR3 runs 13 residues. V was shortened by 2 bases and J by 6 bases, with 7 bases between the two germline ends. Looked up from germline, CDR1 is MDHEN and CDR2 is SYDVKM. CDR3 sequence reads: CASSLVRAGELFF. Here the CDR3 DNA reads TGTGCCAGCAGTTTAGTCAGGGCCGGGGAGCTGTTTTTT.

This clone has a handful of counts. CDR3 sequence (DNA): TGTGCCAGCAGCCAAGATTGGTCGGGGGGGATTACCGGGGAGCTGTTTTTT. Protein sequence: CASSQDWSGGITGELFF. The chain is built from TRBV4-2 and TRBJ2-2, with TRBD2 matching over 8 bases. CDR1 and CDR2 from the germline V gene are LGHNA and YNFKEQ. V gave up 0 bases and J gave up 5 bases; unmatched junction bases: 8. The CDR3 length is 17 residues.